Sequencing of this T cell receptor beta chain was carried out in a study of T-cell reconstitution after alpha-beta-depleted transplantation in children. Preparing the TCRbeta library involved the use of unique molecular identifiers. One entry per CDR3 protein, called by TCRdb with MiXCR from the PCR reads. This sample has 610,000 or so distinct CDR3 sequences; approximately 30% occur once, and the top ten carry approximately 33%. Trimming left V 0 bases short and J 6 bases short, with 12 bases between. The CDR3 extends over 14 amino acids. Germline V gene data show CDR1 as SGHRS and CDR2 as YFSETQ. This clonotype was observed a handful of times.

The chain combines TRBV5-1 with TRBJ1-2, with a possible D match to TRBD1 (6 bases). The sequences come from PBMCs, collected before TCRalphabeta/CD19-depleted stem cell transplant. The clonotype was recovered from a boy less than two years old with Wiskott-Aldrich syndrome, due to receive a stem cell transplant. The CDR3, as DNA: TGCGCCAGCAGCTTGGTACAGGGATTGGATGGCTACACCTTC. It encodes CASSLVQGLDGYTF.